Following are 24 T cell receptor beta chains from one sample sequenced in a study of blood T cell repertoires in COVID-19. Some clones are missing from TCRdb's copy, which holds only in-frame ones; the method was immunoSEQ multiplex PCR. The sample lists fewer than 250,000 clones; around 81% were seen once. The sample consisted of peripheral blood. These receptors were collected from an older woman with active or convalescent COVID-19.

V and J are TRBV3-1 (or the pseudogene TRBV3-2) and TRBJ2-1, with D possibly being TRBD2 (7 bases). The CDR3 runs to 15 residues. Germline-derived CDR1 and CDR2 are LGHDT and YNNKEL (reference sequence). Deletions cut 4 bases from V and 12 bases from J, with 22 bases between. The CDR3, as DNA: TGTGCCAGCAGCCCCCTGGGGGGGGGCCCTTTGGCGCAGTTCTTC. As protein: CASSPLGGGPLAQFF.

This chain links TRBV10-2 with TRBJ2-3; 9 nucleotides agree with TRBD2. The V segment lost 4 bases and the J segment 6 bases; nucleotides outside the gene matches: 8. The CDR3 spans 15 residues. In germline, CDR1 is WSHSY, CDR2 SAAADI. The CDR3 DNA reads as TGCGCCAGCAGTGCCCCAGCGGGGGGATGGGATACGCAGTATTTT. It translates to CASSAPAGGWDTQYF.

J is TRBJ1-6 and V is TRBV7-8, with TRBD1 as a possible D gene (6 bases). This CDR3 region has 15 residues. Trimming pared 3 bases from V and 9 bases from J, leaving 15 bases between. Germline loops: CDR1 SGHVS, CDR2 FQNEAQ. The CDR3 protein is CASSLAGVGGSPLHF. CDR3 nucleotide sequence: TGTGCCAGCAGCTTGGCAGGGGTCGGCGGTTCACCCCTCCACTTT.

The chain couples TRBV11-2 to TRBJ2-5; 11 nucleotides agree with TRBD2. Unmatched junction bases numbered 2, after V lost 3 bases and J lost 2 bases. This CDR3 has 15 amino acids. Germline V gene lookup returns CDR1 SGHAT and CDR2 FQNNGV. In nucleotides, the CDR3 is TGTGCCAGCAGCTTTAGCGGGGGGGCGCAAGAGACCCAGTACTTC. Amino acids: CASSFSGGAQETQYF.

The CDR3 reads CASSALPGNTIYF. In DNA, the CDR3 is TGTGCCAGCAGCGCCCTCCCGGGAAACACCATATATTTT. The rearrangement links TRBV9 to TRBJ1-3, with D unclear. V dropped 3 bases and J dropped 4 bases, with 8 bases sitting between them. This CDR3 region has 13 residues. Per germline, CDR1 SGDLS and CDR2 YYNGEE.

The chain employs TRBV11-3 and TRBJ2-1; D not certain. Germline assignment: CDR1 SGHNT and CDR2 YENEEA. This CDR3 has 12 amino acids. The V end lost 2 bases, the J end lost 9 bases, and 8 bases lay between the germline ends. The CDR3 spells CASSLFASEQFF. CDR3 bases: TGTGCCAGCAGCTTATTCGCGAGTGAGCAGTTCTTC.

The rearrangement uses TRBV2 and TRBJ2-1; possibly TRBD2 for D (6 bases). The germline CDR1 and CDR2 sequences are SNHLY and FYNNEI. This CDR3 is 15 amino acids long. V dropped 6 bases and J dropped 7 bases, with 19 bases sitting between them. CDR3 sequence (DNA): TGTGCCAGCAGGCTCGGGACTTCCCTACGGAATGAGCAGTTCTTC. It is translated as CASRLGTSLRNEQFF.

The V and J genes are TRBV6-5 and TRBJ1-1; D is undetermined. The germline V gene has CDR1 MNHEY and CDR2 SVGAGI. Trimming left V 4 bases short and J 4 bases short, with 13 bases between. CDR3 length: 14 amino acids. CDR3 bases: TGTGCCAGCAGTTTGAGCGGGGAGGGCACTGAAGCTTTCTTT. It specifies CASSLSGEGTEAFF.

V is TRBV10-3 and J is TRBJ2-3; 7 nucleotides agree with TRBD1. The CDR3 has 14 amino acids. The germline V gene has CDR1 ENHRY and CDR2 SYGVKD. The ends lost 6 bases at V and 4 bases at J; junction bases unmatched: 7. The CDR3: CAISTGQDADTQYF. The CDR3 DNA reads as TGTGCCATCAGCACAGGACAGGACGCAGATACGCAGTATTTT.

The V and J genes are TRBV4-1 and TRBJ2-7; TRBD2 matches at 11 bases. CDR3 size: 16 residues. J was trimmed by 2 bases and V by 3 bases; bases with no gene match: 6. Looked up from germline, CDR1 is MGHRA and CDR2 is YSYEKL. As DNA, the CDR3 is TGCGCCAGCAGCCACCAGGGACTAGCGGTTGCCTACGAGCAGTACTTC. This sequence encodes CASSHQGLAVAYEQYF.

V is TRBV19 and J is TRBJ1-4, with a weak D call TRBD1 (6 bases). Trimming took off 5 bases at V and 8 bases at J, with 18 bases between the two ends. CDR3 size: 15 residues. Germline CDR1 is LNHDA and CDR2 is SQIVND (reference sequence). The CDR3 reads CASSDRDTMGEKLFF. The CDR3 DNA follows: TGTGCCAGTAGTGACCGGGACACCATGGGAGAAAAACTGTTTTTT.

This clone occurred a few times. The V call is TRBV6-5, the J call TRBJ1-6; possibly TRBD1 for D (5 bases). The CDR3 totals 14 residues. The V gene lost 6 bases and the J gene lost 6 bases, with 12 bases spanning the gap. The germline gives CDR1 MNHEY, CDR2 SVGAGI. The CDR3 here is CASSQTGANSPLHF. The CDR3 coding sequence is TGTGCCAGCAGCCAAACAGGCGCTAATTCACCCCTCCACTTT.

This chain joins TRBV5-5 and TRBJ2-1, with D maybe TRBD1 (6 bases). Germline lookup yields CDR1 SGHKS and CDR2 YYEKEE (reference sequence). V was clipped by 0 bases and J by 7 bases, with 14 bases between them. This CDR3 spans 15 amino acids. Here the CDR3 reads CASSLGGTSPNEQFF. In DNA, the CDR3 is TGTGCCAGCAGCTTGGGGGGGACATCTCCGAATGAGCAGTTCTTC.

The rearrangement links TRBV11-3 to TRBJ2-3; 12 bases agree with TRBD2. Trimming took 6 bases from V and 8 from J; bases not matched to a gene: 12. Germline lookup yields CDR1 SGHNT and CDR2 YENEEA. This CDR3 is 16 amino acids long. For the CDR3, the DNA is TGTGCCAGCAGTTTTGGGCTAGCGGGAGGGCGAGGTACGCAGTATTTT. Its translation is CASSFGLAGGRGTQYF. Variable domain in full (rest from reference TRBV11-3 and TRBJ2-3): EAGVVQSPRYKIIEKKQPVAFWCNPISGHNTLYWYLQNLGQGPELLIRYENEEAVDDSQLPKDRFSAERLKGVDSTLKIQPAELGDSAVYLCASSFGLAGGRGTQYFGPGTRLTVL.

This chain uses TRBV6-5 with TRBJ1-5; tentatively, D is TRBD1 (5 bases). V gave up 11 bases and J gave up 3 bases, with 17 bases separating them. This CDR3 comprises 14 residues. Per the germline V gene, CDR1 is MNHEY and CDR2 is SVGAGI. The CDR3 reads CAAGIGGTNQPQHF. CDR3 coding DNA: TGTGCCGCCGGAATTGGGGGGACCAATCAGCCCCAGCATTTT.

In the case of this clone: Other DNA sequences in the sample encode the same CDR3. The V and J genes are TRBV9 and TRBJ1-5, with a weak D call TRBD1 (5 bases). The V gene lost 4 bases and the J gene lost 7 bases, with 15 bases spanning the gap. Per germline, CDR1 SGDLS and CDR2 YYNGEE. There are 14 residues in the CDR3. For the CDR3, the DNA is TGTGCCAGCAGCCCCTCGGGGGGGGGACAGCCCCAGCATTTT. Translating it yields CASSPSGGGQPQHF.

This rearrangement joins TRBV18 to TRBJ2-7; D possibly corresponds to TRBD1 (6 bases). V dropped 2 bases and J dropped 0 bases, with 11 bases sitting between them. CDR3 length: 15 amino acids. In germline, CDR1 is KGHSH, CDR2 LQKENI. DNA of the CDR3: TGTGCCAGCTCACCAGAAAGGGGGTTCTCCTACGAGCAGTACTTC. Its translation: CASSPERGFSYEQYF.

This chain joins TRBV12-3 or TRBV12-4 and TRBJ2-7; 8 positions match TRBD2. The CDR3 is made up of 13 amino acids. Trimming at V came to 7 bases and at J to 7 bases, leaving 9 bases not matched to a gene. Here the CDR3 DNA reads TGTGCCAGCACCGCGGGGGGTTCTAATGAGCAGTACGTC. Translated, it gives CASTAGGSNEQYV.

V gene TRBV7-9 combines with J gene TRBJ2-7; a possible D gene is TRBD2 (6 bases). Per the germline V gene, CDR1 is SEHNR and CDR2 is FQNEAQ (reference sequence). V lost 5 bases and J lost 6, with 20 bases in between. This CDR3 comprises 15 residues. The CDR3 loop is CASSITGGPGGEQYF. The CDR3 nucleotides read TGTGCCAGCAGCATAACCGGAGGCCCCGGGGGCGAGCAGTACTTC.

This rearrangement joins TRBV11-2 to TRBJ2-5, with TRBD2 as a possible D gene (7 bases). In germline, CDR1 is SGHAT, CDR2 FQNNGV. V lost 4 bases and J lost 5, with 14 bases in between. This CDR3 has 14 residues. Written as DNA, the CDR3 is TGTGCCAGCAGCTACTCGGGGGGCGTGGAGACCCAGTACTTC. The encoded protein is CASSYSGGVETQYF.

The rearrangement links TRBV9 to TRBJ1-1; D not certain. The CDR3 loop spans 14 amino acids. CDR1 and CDR2 (germline): SGDLS, YYNGEE. Deletions cut 0 bases from V and 1 base from J, with 7 bases between. The CDR3 DNA reads as TGTGCCAGCAGCGTAGCAGCGCGGAACACTGAAGCTTTCTTT. Translated: CASSVAARNTEAFF. The full variable domain, rest sourced from reference TRBV9 and TRBJ1-1, is DSGVTQTPKHLITATGQRVTLRCSPRSGDLSVYWYQQSLDQGLQFLIQYYNGEERAKGNILERFSAQQFPDLHSELNLSSLELGDSALYFCASSVAARNTEAFFGQGTRLTVV.

This chain links TRBV21-1 with TRBJ1-5; TRBD1 is the table's D call, not checked against the DNA. TRBV21-1 is described as a pseudogene. The CDR3 extends over 14 amino acids. For the CDR3, the DNA is TGTGCCAGCAGCAGATTAACAGGGGGCAGGCCCCAGCATTTT. It codes for CASSRLTGGRPQHF.

V and J are TRBV18 and TRBJ1-2, with a possible D match to TRBD1 (6 bases). Germline values: CDR1 KGHSH, CDR2 LQKENI. The length of the CDR3 is 13 residues. V dropped 4 bases and J dropped 4 bases, with 10 bases sitting between them. The CDR3 sequence is CASSQPDSYGYTF. The CDR3 DNA reads as TGTGCCAGCTCACAGCCGGACAGCTATGGCTACACCTTC.

The V call is TRBV14, the J call TRBJ2-3; TRBD2 matches at 11 bases. This CDR3 is built from 16 residues. The germline gives CDR1 SGHDN, CDR2 FVKESK. V dropped 3 bases and J dropped 7; count of bases not matched to a gene: 9. The CDR3 sequence: CASSQGAASGRNTQYF. The CDR3 coding sequence is TGTGCCAGCAGCCAGGGGGCGGCTAGCGGGAGGAATACGCAGTATTTT. The full variable domain, completed using reference TRBV14 and TRBJ2-3, is EAGVTQFPSHSVIEKGQTVTLRCDPISGHDNLYWYRRVMGKEIKFLLHFVKESKQDESGMPNNRFLAERTGGTYSTLKVQPAELEDSGVYFCASSQGAASGRNTQYFGPGTRLTVL.